This is a list of T cell receptor beta chains from one sample in a study of PD-L1 blockade in urothelial cancer. TCRdb's copy holds only in-frame clones and misses some; the assay was immunoSEQ multiplex PCR. Among about 71,000 clones listed, around 90% were seen once. Here the sequenced sample was PBMCs, taken around atezolizumab (anti-PD-L1) treatment. The receptors were sampled from a man aged 55-75 years with urothelial cancer. Both conserved end residues are part of each CDR3. The D gene is left open where the match is weak. Expanded clones get a size class; other rows say once, few or many, or leave the size out.

d_gene: .
len: 14
v_gene: TRBV28
abundance: .
j_gene: TRBJ1-2
CDR3nt: TGTGCCAGCACCCTTCCGGGAGTTAACTATGGCTACACCTTC
CDR3aa: CASTLPGVNYGYTF

d_gene: TRBD2
len: 17
v_gene: TRBV2
abundance: .
j_gene: TRBJ2-2
CDR3nt: TGTGCCAGCAGTGGGAAACTAGCGGGAGGCAACACCGGGGAGCTGTTTTTT
CDR3aa: CASSGKLAGGNTGELFF

d_gene: TRBD2
len: 16
v_gene: TRBV5-4
abundance: .
j_gene: TRBJ2-3
CDR3nt: TGTGCCAGCAGCGGGGGGGGACTAGCGGGATCGGATACGCAGTATTTT
CDR3aa: CASSGGGLAGSDTQYF

d_gene: .
len: 15
v_gene: TRBV7-2
abundance: .
j_gene: TRBJ1-1
CDR3nt: TGTGCCAGCAGCTTAGACCGGGGTAGATTAACTGAAGCTTTCTTT
CDR3aa: CASSLDRGRLTEAFF

d_gene: TRBD1
len: 14
v_gene: TRBV5-4
abundance: .
j_gene: TRBJ1-1
CDR3nt: TGTGCCAGCAGGGGACAGGAATTGAACACTGAAGCTTTCTTT
CDR3aa: CASRGQELNTEAFF

d_gene: .
len: 12
v_gene: TRBV10-1
abundance: few
j_gene: TRBJ1-1
CDR3nt: TGCGCCAGCAGTGACAGGGTCACTGAAGCTTTCTTT
CDR3aa: CASSDRVTEAFF

d_gene: TRBD1
len: 12
v_gene: TRBV10-3
abundance: .
j_gene: TRBJ1-2
CDR3nt: TGTGCCATCAGTGGGACAGGGGGAGGCTACACCTTC
CDR3aa: CAISGTGGGYTF

d_gene: .
len: 11
v_gene: TRBV6-5
abundance: once
j_gene: TRBJ1-1
CDR3nt: TGTGCCAGCAGCCTCCAGGGTCGAGCTTTCTTT
CDR3aa: CASSLQGRAFF

d_gene: .
len: 14
v_gene: TRBV2
abundance: .
j_gene: TRBJ2-4
CDR3nt: TGTGCCAGCAGGGGGACTTTAGCCAAAAACATTCAGTACTTC
CDR3aa: CASRGTLAKNIQYF

d_gene: .
len: 16
v_gene: TRBV6-5
abundance: .
j_gene: TRBJ1-1
CDR3nt: TGTGCCAGCAGTTACGGGCCGGATTCGAGTAGCACTGAAGCTTTCTTT
CDR3aa: CASSYGPDSSSTEAFF

d_gene: TRBD1
len: 15
v_gene: TRBV5-4
abundance: .
j_gene: TRBJ1-2
CDR3nt: TGTGCCAGCAGCCCACCGGACAGGGGGGGTTATGGCTACACCTTC
CDR3aa: CASSPPDRGGYGYTF

d_gene: TRBD1
len: 18
v_gene: TRBV11-3
abundance: .
j_gene: TRBJ2-2
CDR3nt: TGTGCCAGCACCTTAAAGGGACAGGCCAACTTGAACACCGGGGAGCTGTTTTTT
CDR3aa: CASTLKGQANLNTGELFF

d_gene: TRBD2
len: 19
v_gene: TRBV2
abundance: .
j_gene: TRBJ2-5
CDR3nt: TGTGCCAGCACTCCCGGGGGTCGGGGTCGGCTAGCGGGAGGGGAGACCCAGTACTTC
CDR3aa: CASTPGGRGRLAGGETQYF

d_gene: .
len: 15
v_gene: TRBV19
abundance: .
j_gene: TRBJ1-5
CDR3nt: TGTGCCAGTAGTATAGACAGGGGTAGCAATCAGCCCCAGCATTTT
CDR3aa: CASSIDRGSNQPQHF

d_gene: TRBD2
len: 14
v_gene: TRBV6-6
abundance: .
j_gene: TRBJ2-3
CDR3nt: TGTGCCAGCAGGGCCGGGGGGAGCACAGATACGCAGTATTTT
CDR3aa: CASRAGGSTDTQYF

d_gene: TRBD2
len: 15
v_gene: TRBV13
abundance: few
j_gene: TRBJ2-1
CDR3nt: TGTGCCAGCAGCTTACGCCTAGCGGGCCTCAATGAGCAGTTCTTC
CDR3aa: CASSLRLAGLNEQFF

d_gene: .
len: 12
v_gene: TRBV28
abundance: few
j_gene: TRBJ2-2
CDR3nt: TGTGCCAGCAGCTACAGGGCCGGGGAGCTGTTTTTT
CDR3aa: CASSYRAGELFF

d_gene: .
len: 12
v_gene: TRBV4-1
abundance: once
j_gene: TRBJ1-4
CDR3nt: TGCGCCAGCAGCTTTATTAATGAAAAACTGTTTTTT
CDR3aa: CASSFINEKLFF

d_gene: TRBD1
len: 15
v_gene: TRBV11-2
abundance: few
j_gene: TRBJ1-6
CDR3nt: TGTGCCAGCAGCTCGGGACAGGGAATCGGTTCACCCCTCCACTTT
CDR3aa: CASSSGQGIGSPLHF

d_gene: .
len: 14
v_gene: TRBV5-1
abundance: .
j_gene: TRBJ1-1
CDR3nt: TGCGCCGCCCGAAGGGGCGCCTTGGGCACTGAAGCTTTCTTT
CDR3aa: CAARRGALGTEAFF

d_gene: TRBD2
len: 13
v_gene: TRBV5-1
abundance: .
j_gene: TRBJ2-5
CDR3nt: TGCGCCAGCAGCCGGAGCGGGGGGGAGACCCAGTACTTC
CDR3aa: CASSRSGGETQYF

d_gene: .
len: 16
v_gene: TRBV6-5
abundance: .
j_gene: TRBJ1-2
CDR3nt: TGTGCCAGCAGTTTAAAAGGGGGTACAAGTAACTATGGCTACACCTTC
CDR3aa: CASSLKGGTSNYGYTF

d_gene: TRBD1
len: 16
v_gene: TRBV18
abundance: .
j_gene: TRBJ2-5
CDR3nt: TGTGCCAGCTCACCATATGAATCAGGGGGAAAAGAGACCCAGTACTTC
CDR3aa: CASSPYESGGKETQYF

d_gene: TRBD1
len: 14
v_gene: TRBV27
abundance: .
j_gene: TRBJ1-1
CDR3nt: TGTGCCAGCAGTTCGGGACAGATGAACACTGAAGCTTTCTTT
CDR3aa: CASSSGQMNTEAFF

d_gene: .
len: 18
v_gene: TRBV9
abundance: .
j_gene: TRBJ2-1
CDR3nt: TGTGCCAGCAGCGTATCTAGGACAGTTTCTAGCTCCTACAATGAGCAGTTCTTC
CDR3aa: CASSVSRTVSSSYNEQFF

d_gene: TRBD2
len: 14
v_gene: TRBV11-2
abundance: once
j_gene: TRBJ2-7
CDR3nt: TGTGCCAGCAGCTTAGACCCGACTAGCGGGAGGCAGTACTTC
CDR3aa: CASSLDPTSGRQYF

d_gene: .
len: 12
v_gene: TRBV2
abundance: .
j_gene: TRBJ2-7
CDR3nt: TGTGCCAGCAGAAGGGGATTCGACGAGCAGTACTTC
CDR3aa: CASRRGFDEQYF

d_gene: .
len: 14
v_gene: TRBV9
abundance: few
j_gene: TRBJ1-6
CDR3nt: TGTGCCAGCAGCGGGAGGGATTATAATTCACCCCTCCACTTT
CDR3aa: CASSGRDYNSPLHF

d_gene: .
len: 14
v_gene: TRBV18
abundance: .
j_gene: TRBJ1-1
CDR3nt: TGTGCCAGCTCGCAGTCGACAGTCAATCTTGAAGCTTTCTTT
CDR3aa: CASSQSTVNLEAFF

d_gene: TRBD2
len: 16
v_gene: TRBV5-1
abundance: .
j_gene: TRBJ2-3
CDR3nt: TGCGCCAGCAGCCCCCACTCCAGCGGGGGCACAGATACGCAGTATTTT
CDR3aa: CASSPHSSGGTDTQYF

d_gene: TRBD1
len: 14
v_gene: TRBV5-5
abundance: .
j_gene: TRBJ1-1
CDR3nt: TGTGCCAGCAGCCGAGGGACAGTGAACACTGAAGCTTTCTTT
CDR3aa: CASSRGTVNTEAFF

d_gene: .
len: 14
v_gene: TRBV4-1
abundance: .
j_gene: TRBJ1-2
CDR3nt: TGCGCCAGCAGCCAAGGAACCGGGACATCAGGCTACACCTTC
CDR3aa: CASSQGTGTSGYTF

d_gene: .
len: 14
v_gene: TRBV18
abundance: .
j_gene: TRBJ2-7
CDR3nt: TGTGCCAGCTCACCACCTTTAGACGGGGTCGAGCAGTACTTC
CDR3aa: CASSPPLDGVEQYF

d_gene: .
len: 13
v_gene: TRBV6-5
abundance: .
j_gene: TRBJ1-1
CDR3nt: TGTGCCAGCAGTTACCTTGGCCGTCCTGAAGCTTTCTTT
CDR3aa: CASSYLGRPEAFF

d_gene: .
len: 15
v_gene: TRBV7-9
abundance: .
j_gene: TRBJ2-6
CDR3nt: TGTGCCAGCAGCACCGACAGCTCTGGGGCCAACGTCCTGACTTTC
CDR3aa: CASSTDSSGANVLTF

d_gene: .
len: 15
v_gene: TRBV5-5
abundance: .
j_gene: TRBJ2-3
CDR3nt: TGTGCCACATCCTTTGCACCGACAACCCCAGATACGCAGTATTTT
CDR3aa: CATSFAPTTPDTQYF

d_gene: TRBD2
len: 15
v_gene: TRBV15
abundance: .
j_gene: TRBJ2-5
CDR3nt: TGTGCCACCAGCAGAGATTCCAGCGGGGGGGAGACCCAGTACTTC
CDR3aa: CATSRDSSGGETQYF

d_gene: TRBD2
len: 16
v_gene: TRBV7-2
abundance: .
j_gene: TRBJ2-5
CDR3nt: TGTGCCAGCATCCTGGGACTAGCGGGGGGCCAAGAGACCCAGTACTTC
CDR3aa: CASILGLAGGQETQYF

d_gene: TRBD2
len: 15
v_gene: TRBV2
abundance: .
j_gene: TRBJ2-1
CDR3nt: TGTGCCAGTCGTGCTAAAGCGGGGGGTGTGCTTGAGCAGTTCTTC
CDR3aa: CASRAKAGGVLEQFF

d_gene: TRBD1
len: 16
v_gene: TRBV6-5
abundance: .
j_gene: TRBJ1-2
CDR3nt: TGTGCCAGCAGTTACTCATCCGGGACAGGGTTCTATGGCTACACCTTC
CDR3aa: CASSYSSGTGFYGYTF

d_gene: TRBD2
len: 13
v_gene: TRBV10-3
abundance: .
j_gene: TRBJ2-5
CDR3nt: TGTGCCATCACTCGCGGGGGACAAGAGACCCAGTACTTC
CDR3aa: CAITRGGQETQYF

d_gene: .
len: 17
v_gene: TRBV9
abundance: .
j_gene: TRBJ1-3
CDR3nt: TGTGCCAGCAGCGTAGCTCATAGTGGGGGAGGTGGAAACACCATATATTTT
CDR3aa: CASSVAHSGGGGNTIYF

d_gene: TRBD1
len: 15
v_gene: TRBV5-1
abundance: .
j_gene: TRBJ1-1
CDR3nt: TGCGCCAGCAGCCCTTCAACAGGGGGCGGCACTGAAGCTTTCTTT
CDR3aa: CASSPSTGGGTEAFF

d_gene: .
len: 14
v_gene: TRBV29-1
abundance: .
j_gene: TRBJ2-2
CDR3nt: TGCAGCGTTGGGACAACCGAGAGGTCCGGGGAGCTGTTTTTT
CDR3aa: CSVGTTERSGELFF

d_gene: .
len: 15
v_gene: TRBV7-3
abundance: .
j_gene: TRBJ2-2
CDR3nt: TGTGCCAGCAGCTTAAGGGCAGGGATGGTCGGGGAGCTGTTTTTT
CDR3aa: CASSLRAGMVGELFF

d_gene: .
len: 15
v_gene: TRBV19
abundance: .
j_gene: TRBJ1-2
CDR3nt: TGTGCCAGTAGTATATATAGTTTATCTAACTATGGCTACACCTTC
CDR3aa: CASSIYSLSNYGYTF

d_gene: TRBD1
len: 14
v_gene: TRBV5-1
abundance: .
j_gene: TRBJ2-7
CDR3nt: TGCGCCAGCACAGTGAGACAGGGGTCCTACGAGCAGTACTTC
CDR3aa: CASTVRQGSYEQYF

d_gene: TRBD2
len: 16
v_gene: TRBV4-3
abundance: .
j_gene: TRBJ2-1
CDR3nt: TGCGCCAGCAGCCGAGATAGCGGGAGGGCCGGGAATGAGCAGTTCTTC
CDR3aa: CASSRDSGRAGNEQFF

d_gene: TRBD2
len: 13
v_gene: TRBV7-6
abundance: .
j_gene: TRBJ2-7
CDR3nt: TGTGCCAGCAGCGCCGGGACTAGCCTCCAGCAGTACTTC
CDR3aa: CASSAGTSLQQYF

d_gene: .
len: 16
v_gene: TRBV5-1
abundance: .
j_gene: TRBJ1-3
CDR3nt: TGCGCCAGCAGCTTAAGAAGGGGCGTAATGGGAAACACCATATATTTT
CDR3aa: CASSLRRGVMGNTIYF

d_gene: .
len: 16
v_gene: TRBV11-3
abundance: few
j_gene: TRBJ2-4
CDR3nt: TGTGCCAGCAGCTTAGGGGCAGGGGCCGCCAAAAACATTCAGTACTTC
CDR3aa: CASSLGAGAAKNIQYF